This T cell receptor beta chain is from a study of blood T cell repertoires in COVID-19. This clone has a handful of counts. The assay was immunoSEQ multiplex PCR, and TCRdb's table has in-frame clones only and misses some. The repertoire has about 310,000 clones, about 91% of them found once; the top ten carry roughly a tenth. V gave up 1 base and J gave up 6 bases; unmatched junction bases: 6. The CDR3 runs to 16 residues. From germline, CDR1 is SGDLS and CDR2 YYNGEE. Material for sequencing was PBMCs or T cells enriched from blood (not recorded which). The origin of this receptor is a woman in her thirties or forties who had recovered from COVID-19. The V call is TRBV9, the J call TRBJ2-2; 10 nucleotides agree with TRBD1. The CDR3 is CASSVRDRGIAGELFF. CDR3 coding DNA: TGTGCCAGCAGCGTACGGGACAGGGGAATAGCCGGGGAGCTGTTTTTT.